The present entry profiles one T cell receptor (beta chain) with its context. This entry is derived from a study of shared clonotypes between healthy human individuals. Repertoires were generated with immunoSEQ multiplex PCR, while TCRdb's copy carries only in-frame clones and drops some. The sample lists some 980,000 clones, more than 75% occurring once. The receptor comes from a man between 18 and 35 years old in good health. Input material: memory CD4+ T cells sorted from blood. The sample's subset: CD45RA-negative fraction.

This CDR3 reads CASSAQGLGYTF. CDR3 DNA sequence: TGTGCCAGCAGCGCCCAGGGACTGGGGTACACCTTC. The chain links TRBV9 to TRBJ1-2; tentative D call: TRBD1 (5 bases). V was shortened by 3 bases and J by 11 bases, with 14 bases between the two germline ends. CDR3 length: 12 amino acids. Per the germline V gene, CDR1 is SGDLS and CDR2 is YYNGEE.